This T cell receptor beta chain derives from a study of blood T cell repertoires in COVID-19. The CDR3 extends over 13 amino acids. Per germline, CDR1 GTSNPN and CDR2 SVGIG (reference sequence). V lost 2 bases, J lost 1 base, and 1 base stayed unmatched. This clone was counted once. The protocol was immunoSEQ multiplex PCR, while the TCRdb copy is restricted to in-frame clones and leaves out a portion. The sample has fewer than 250,000 clones; about 90% are singletons. The sequencing sample was made of peripheral blood. The chain combines TRBV30 with TRBJ1-1; 7 positions agree with TRBD1. The sequence was obtained from a man between 60 and 75 years old with COVID-19, enrolled during active disease. CDR3 sequence (DNA): TGTGCCTGGAGTAGGGACAGGAACACTGAAGCTTTCTTT. Encoded protein: CAWSRDRNTEAFF.